Presented here are 27 T cell receptor beta chains from one specimen sequenced in a study of monozygotic twins with inflammatory bowel disease. TCRdb re-called the 5' RACE reads; one entry per CDR3 protein, DNA not given. The table for this sample gives about 380,000 distinct CDR3 sequences. The source material was blood. Receptor source: a human donor with ulcerative colitis or Crohn's disease, or a healthy co-twin of an affected twin (not recorded which).

V and J are TRBV6-2 or TRBV6-3 and TRBJ1-3. The CDR3 spans 13 residues. Per the germline V gene, CDR1 is MNHEY and CDR2 is SVGEGT. CDR3 region: CASSYASGNTIYF.

This CDR3 is CSARVGTAGGNTGELFF. The V call is TRBV20-1, the J call TRBJ2-2; as DNA is missing, the TRBD2 call by TCRdb cannot be tested. This CDR3 has 17 residues. Germline assignment: CDR1 DFQATT and CDR2 SNEGSKA (reference sequence).

The chain uses TRBV7-9 and TRBJ1-2; TCRdb picks TRBD1, but there is no DNA to check that call. In germline, CDR1 is SEHNR, CDR2 FQNEAQ (reference sequence). This CDR3 comprises 13 residues. CDR3 protein: CASSWDRGYGYTF.

The chain has TRBV4-3 and TRBJ2-2; TCRdb indicates TRBD2, and absent DNA this call remains unverified. Per germline, CDR1 LGHNA and CDR2 YSLEER. This CDR3 comprises 15 residues. CDR3 protein: CASSVAGPRPGELFF.

This chain uses TRBV7-2 with TRBJ2-1. The germline V gene encodes CDR1 SGHTA and CDR2 FQGNSA. The CDR3 length is 12 residues. The CDR3 sequence is CASSLQYNEQFF.

This chain joins TRBV20-1 and TRBJ2-1. The CDR3 consists of 16 residues. Germline lookup yields CDR1 DFQATT and CDR2 SNEGSKA (reference sequence). The CDR3: CSASSATASSYNEQFF.

J is TRBJ2-5 and V is TRBV9. The germline V gene encodes CDR1 SGDLS and CDR2 YYNGEE. This CDR3 comprises 13 residues. CDR3 in amino acids: CASSVDGEGTQYF.

The chain employs TRBV19 and TRBJ2-5; TCRdb reports TRBD1, a call that lacks DNA to check it against. This CDR3 spans 15 amino acids. Germline values: CDR1 LNHDA, CDR2 SQIVND (reference sequence). CDR3 protein: CASCSPLLGQETQYF.

The chain uses TRBV12-3 or TRBV12-4 and TRBJ2-3; TCRdb calls TRBD1, which cannot be checked without DNA. This CDR3 contains 14 residues. CDR3 region: CASSGTGGTDTQYF.

The rearrangement links TRBV27 to TRBJ2-7. The CDR3 covers 14 residues. Germline V CDR1 and CDR2: MNHEY, SMNVEV (reference sequence). The CDR3 loop is CASSLSAYPYEQYF.

This chain uses TRBV7-3 with TRBJ2-3. CDR1 and CDR2 from the germline V gene are SGHTA and FQGTGA. The CDR3 has 15 amino acids. The CDR3 sequence is CASSLYLASTDTQYF.

The chain is built from TRBV20-1 and TRBJ2-1; the D call of TRBD1 rests on TCRdb alone, since no DNA is present to check it. The CDR3 is made up of 16 amino acids. The germline gives CDR1 DFQATT, CDR2 SNEGSKA (reference sequence). CDR3 sequence reads: CSAKVEGDPSYNEQFF.

The rearrangement joins TRBV6-1 to TRBJ1-1; TCRdb's D call, TRBD1, is unchecked because there is no DNA. The CDR3 consists of 12 residues. CDR1 and CDR2 from the germline V gene are MNHNS and SASEGT. CDR3 sequence reads: CASSVTGTEAFF.

The chain recombines TRBV24-1 with TRBJ2-3; the D call from TCRdb, TRBD1, cannot be confirmed without DNA. The CDR3 has 17 amino acids. The germline V gene has CDR1 KGHDR and CDR2 SFDVKD. CDR3: CATSEPLAGADTDTQYF.

The chain uses TRBV5-4 and TRBJ1-3; TCRdb selects TRBD1, and the lack of DNA leaves this call unchecked. Germline V lookup: CDR1 SGHNT, CDR2 YYREEE (reference sequence). CDR3 size: 14 residues. CDR3 amino acids: CASSPGLGGNTIYF.

This sequence joins TRBV12-3 or TRBV12-4 and TRBJ2-4; TCRdb names TRBD1, which stays unverified in the absence of DNA. The CDR3 spans 16 residues. The CDR3 here is CASSLEGAVAKNIQYF.

The chain is built from TRBV4-3 and TRBJ2-1; TCRdb picks TRBD2, but there is no DNA to check that call. CDR3 length: 15 residues. From germline, CDR1 is LGHNA and CDR2 YSLEER. The CDR3 here is CASSQGRGDYNEQFF.

The J gene is TRBJ2-3, the V gene TRBV6-1. This CDR3 contains 13 residues. CDR1 MNHNS and CDR2 SASEGT come from the germline V gene. The CDR3 spells CASSEAPRDTQYF.

V and J are TRBV4-3 and TRBJ2-1. CDR1 LGHNA and CDR2 YSLEER come from the germline V gene. The CDR3 is made up of 13 amino acids. The chain's CDR3 is CASSQVSHNEQFF.

The chain joins TRBV6-1 to TRBJ1-1; no DNA is available, so the TRBD1 call from TCRdb remains unchecked. There are 14 residues in the CDR3. Germline CDR1 reads MNHNS; CDR2 reads SASEGT. The CDR3 here is CASSKQGANTEAFF.

This chain uses TRBV7-3 with TRBJ2-3; without DNA, the TCRdb call of TRBD1 cannot be checked. The CDR3 extends over 15 amino acids. CDR1 SGHTA and CDR2 FQGTGA come from the germline V gene. The CDR3 here is CASSPNWGVADTQYF.

The genes are TRBV20-1 and TRBJ2-3. The CDR3 contains 13 residues. Germline lookup yields CDR1 DFQATT and CDR2 SNEGSKA (reference sequence). CDR3 residues: CSARASHTDTQYF.

The J gene is TRBJ2-6, the V gene TRBV7-9; TCRdb lists TRBD1, though no DNA is available to test this call. The CDR3 spans 17 residues. The germline CDR1 and CDR2 sequences are SEHNR and FQNEAQ (reference sequence). The CDR3 is CASSPAGGRNGANVLTF. The variable domain in full, with the rest retrieved from reference TRBV7-9 and TRBJ2-6, is DTGVSQNPRHKITKRGQNVTFRCDPISEHNRLYWYRQTLGQGPEFLTYFQNEAQLEKSRLLSDRFSAERPKGSFSTLEIQRTEQGDSAMYLCASSPAGGRNGANVLTFGAGSRLTVL.

This chain joins TRBV11-1 and TRBJ2-1; the TRBD2 assignment by TCRdb is unverifiable without DNA. CDR1 is SGHAT, CDR2 FQDESV, per germline (reference sequence). The length of the CDR3 is 14 residues. This CDR3 reads CASSLGLGSNEQFF.

The rearrangement joins TRBV5-1 to TRBJ2-7. The germline V gene encodes CDR1 SGHRS and CDR2 YFSETQ. The CDR3 length is 14 residues. CDR3 in amino acids: CASRAIQTAYEQYF.

The J gene is TRBJ1-6, the V gene TRBV7-2; the D call of TRBD1 rests on TCRdb alone, since no DNA is present to check it. The CDR3 is made up of 13 amino acids. The germline V gene encodes CDR1 SGHTA and CDR2 FQGNSA. The CDR3 loop reads CASSHNRDSPLHF.

This CDR3 is CASSLGASWVTQYF. The chain is built from TRBV7-2 and TRBJ2-5; TCRdb proposes TRBD2, but this gene call is untestable without DNA. The CDR3 spans 14 residues. Germline V gives CDR1 SGHTA, CDR2 FQGNSA.